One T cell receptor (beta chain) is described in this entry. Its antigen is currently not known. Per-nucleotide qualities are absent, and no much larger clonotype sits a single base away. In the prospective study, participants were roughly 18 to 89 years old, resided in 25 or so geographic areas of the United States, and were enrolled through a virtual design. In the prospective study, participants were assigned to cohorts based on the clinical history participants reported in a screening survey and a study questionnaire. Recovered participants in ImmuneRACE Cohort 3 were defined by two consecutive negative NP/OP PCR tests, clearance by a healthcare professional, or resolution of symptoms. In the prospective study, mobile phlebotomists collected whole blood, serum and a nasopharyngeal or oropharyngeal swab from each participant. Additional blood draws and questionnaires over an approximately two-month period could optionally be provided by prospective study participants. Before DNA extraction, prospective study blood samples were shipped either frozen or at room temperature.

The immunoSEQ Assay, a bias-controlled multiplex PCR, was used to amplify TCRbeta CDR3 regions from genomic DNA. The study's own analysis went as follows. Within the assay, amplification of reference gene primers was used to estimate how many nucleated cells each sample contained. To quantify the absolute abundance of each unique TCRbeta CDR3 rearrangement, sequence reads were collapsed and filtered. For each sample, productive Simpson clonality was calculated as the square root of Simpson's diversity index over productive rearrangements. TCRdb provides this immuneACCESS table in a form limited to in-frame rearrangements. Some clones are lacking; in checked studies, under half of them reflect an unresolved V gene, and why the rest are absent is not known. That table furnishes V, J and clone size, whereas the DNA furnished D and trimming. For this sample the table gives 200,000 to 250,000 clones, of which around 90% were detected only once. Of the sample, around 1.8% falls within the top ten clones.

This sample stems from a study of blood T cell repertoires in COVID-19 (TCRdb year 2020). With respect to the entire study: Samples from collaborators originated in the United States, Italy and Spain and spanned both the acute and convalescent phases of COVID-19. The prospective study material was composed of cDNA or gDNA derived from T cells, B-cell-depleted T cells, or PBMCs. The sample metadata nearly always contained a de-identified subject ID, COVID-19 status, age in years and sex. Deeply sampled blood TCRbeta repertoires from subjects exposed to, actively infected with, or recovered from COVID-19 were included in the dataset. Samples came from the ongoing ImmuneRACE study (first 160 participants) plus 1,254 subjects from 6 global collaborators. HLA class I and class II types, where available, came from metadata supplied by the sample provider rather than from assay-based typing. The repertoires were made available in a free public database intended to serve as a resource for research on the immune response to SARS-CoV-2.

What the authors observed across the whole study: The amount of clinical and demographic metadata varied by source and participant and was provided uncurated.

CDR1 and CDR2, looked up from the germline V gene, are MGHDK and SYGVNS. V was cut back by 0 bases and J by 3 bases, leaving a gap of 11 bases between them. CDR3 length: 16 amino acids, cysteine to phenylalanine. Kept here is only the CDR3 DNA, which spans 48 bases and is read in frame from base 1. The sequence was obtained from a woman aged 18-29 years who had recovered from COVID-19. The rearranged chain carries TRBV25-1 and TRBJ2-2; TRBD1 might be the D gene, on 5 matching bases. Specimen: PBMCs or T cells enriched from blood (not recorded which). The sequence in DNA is TGTGCCAGCAGTGAATATGTAGGGGCGGACACCGGGGAGCTGTTTTTT. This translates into CASSEYVGADTGELFF.